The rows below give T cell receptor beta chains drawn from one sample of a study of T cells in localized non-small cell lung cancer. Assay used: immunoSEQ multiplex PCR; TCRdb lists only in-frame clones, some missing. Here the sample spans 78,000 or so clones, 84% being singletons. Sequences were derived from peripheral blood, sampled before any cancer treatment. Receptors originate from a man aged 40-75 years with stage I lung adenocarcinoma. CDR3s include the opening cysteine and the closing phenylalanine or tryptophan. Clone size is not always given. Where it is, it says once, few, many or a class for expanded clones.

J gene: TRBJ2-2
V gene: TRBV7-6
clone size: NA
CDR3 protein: CASSLVHGELFF

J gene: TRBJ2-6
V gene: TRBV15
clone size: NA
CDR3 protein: CATSRDPLGSSGANVLTF

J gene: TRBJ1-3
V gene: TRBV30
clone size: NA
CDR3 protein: CAWSVLSINPYRSGNTIYF

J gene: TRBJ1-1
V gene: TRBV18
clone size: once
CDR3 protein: CASSPPMLTEAFF

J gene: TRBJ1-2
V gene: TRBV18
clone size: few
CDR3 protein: CASSPGGQPHGYTF

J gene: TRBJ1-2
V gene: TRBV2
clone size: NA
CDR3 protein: CASSEASRTAIYGYTF

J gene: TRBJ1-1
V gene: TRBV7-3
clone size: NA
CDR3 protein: CASSLTSGAQVAFF

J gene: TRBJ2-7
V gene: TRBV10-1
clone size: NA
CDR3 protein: CASSEVLEGEQYF

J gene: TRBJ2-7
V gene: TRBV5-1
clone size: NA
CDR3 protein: CASSRSPGTWKIYEQYF

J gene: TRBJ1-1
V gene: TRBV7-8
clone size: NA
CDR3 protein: CASSLTLDTEAFF

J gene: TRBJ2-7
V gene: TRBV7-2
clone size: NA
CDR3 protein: CASSAPGVPKQYF

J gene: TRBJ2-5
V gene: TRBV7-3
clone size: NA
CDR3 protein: CASSPLGPETQYF

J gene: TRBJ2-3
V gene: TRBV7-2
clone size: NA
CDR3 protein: CASSLRLAGGVSTDTQYF

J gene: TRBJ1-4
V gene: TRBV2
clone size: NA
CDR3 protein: CASSLQQSTNEKLFF

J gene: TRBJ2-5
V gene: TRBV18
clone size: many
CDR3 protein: CASSPLGYTQETQYF

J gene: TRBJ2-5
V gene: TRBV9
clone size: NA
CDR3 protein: CASSVAPGEIETQYF

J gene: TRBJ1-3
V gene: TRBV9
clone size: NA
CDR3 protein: CASSGGPPVGNTIYF

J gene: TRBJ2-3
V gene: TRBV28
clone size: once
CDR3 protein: CASSQLASSHTQYF

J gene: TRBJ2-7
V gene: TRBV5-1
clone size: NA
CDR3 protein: CASSMVGQAYEQYF

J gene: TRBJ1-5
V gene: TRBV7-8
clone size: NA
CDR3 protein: CASSLELGPQHF

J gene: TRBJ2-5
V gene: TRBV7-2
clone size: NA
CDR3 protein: CASSLRGETQYF

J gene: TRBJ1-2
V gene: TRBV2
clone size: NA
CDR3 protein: CASSESDLIDGYTF